These 30 T cell receptor beta chains were sequenced from one sample in a study of shared clonotypes between healthy human individuals. Assay used: immunoSEQ multiplex PCR; TCRdb lists only in-frame clones, some missing. The sample lists 2.5 million or so clones, 85% to 95% occurring once. Sequenced material: naive CD4+ T cells sorted from blood. Subset given: CD45RA+ positively selected. Receptors were obtained from a young man in good health.

The chain is built from TRBV19 and TRBJ2-7; 9 bases fit TRBD2. From germline, CDR1 is LNHDA and CDR2 SQIVND (reference sequence). Trimming took 5 bases from V and 0 from J; bases not matched to a gene: 8. CDR3 length equals 16 residues. CDR3 residues: CASSSRLAERSYEQYF. In DNA form, the CDR3 reads TGTGCCAGTAGTTCGAGACTAGCGGAGCGCTCCTACGAGCAGTACTTC.

Comment on this clone: Distinct nucleotide sequences in the sample also encode this CDR3. This chain connects TRBV5-4 to TRBJ1-2; unclear D gene. The CDR3 is 13 amino acids. Germline CDR1 SGHNT, CDR2 YYREEE (reference sequence). V shed 0 bases and J shed 4 bases, with 7 bases lying between them. The CDR3 nucleotides are TGTGCCAGCAGCTTGGGTGGATCCTATGGCTACACCTTC. Translating it yields CASSLGGSYGYTF.

Written as DNA, the CDR3 is TGTGCCAGCAGTGGAGACAGCCCTCAGCCCCAGCATTTT. Amino acid sequence: CASSGDSPQPQHF. The rearrangement joins TRBV2 to TRBJ1-5; D might be TRBD1 (5 bases). V lost 4 bases and J 6 bases, leaving 10 bases between the germline ends. The CDR3 sequence is 13 residues long. Germline lookup yields CDR1 SNHLY and CDR2 FYNNEI.

This clone was detected only once. The rearrangement joins TRBV30 to TRBJ2-6; the D gene is possibly TRBD2 (5 bases). The CDR3 covers 14 residues. CDR1 GTSNPN and CDR2 SVGIG come from the germline V gene (reference sequence). Trimming removed 4 bases from V and 1 base from J, with 8 bases in between. In DNA, the CDR3 is TGTGCCTGGACACTAGAATCTGGGGCCAACGTCCTGACTTTC. This encodes CAWTLESGANVLTF.

CDR3 in DNA: TGTGCCAGCAGCTTAGCAATCGGGACAACTAATGAGCAGTTCTTC. This gives the protein CASSLAIGTTNEQFF. This chain connects TRBV7-9 to TRBJ2-1; the D gene is possibly TRBD1 (6 bases). The CDR3 consists of 15 residues. Germline lookup yields CDR1 SEHNR and CDR2 FQNEAQ (reference sequence). V was clipped by 0 bases and J by 7 bases, with 13 bases between them.

The chain couples TRBV5-8 to TRBJ2-7, with 10 bases lining up with TRBD1. Trimming removed 7 bases from V and 8 bases from J; junction bases left unmatched: 9. The CDR3 length is 13 residues. Looked up from germline, CDR1 is SGHTS and CDR2 is YDEGEE. The CDR3 DNA reads as TGTGCCAGCGAGGGACAGGGGCCATCAAAGCAGTACTTC. It encodes CASEGQGPSKQYF.

The CDR3 is CASSPPEREFTDTQYF. The DNA of the CDR3 is TGTGCCAGCTCACCACCGGAACGGGAGTTTACAGATACGCAGTATTTT. The rearrangement links TRBV18 to TRBJ2-3, with D maybe TRBD2 (6 bases). V lost 0 bases to trimming and J lost 3 bases, with 13 bases between them. From germline, CDR1 is KGHSH and CDR2 LQKENI. This CDR3 is built from 16 residues. The complete variable domain, with remaining parts taken from reference TRBV18 and TRBJ2-3, reads NAGVMQNPRHLVRRRGQEARLRCSPMKGHSHVYWYRQLPEEGLKFMVYLQKENIIDESGMPKERFSAEFPKEGPSILRIQQVVRGDSAAYFCASSPPEREFTDTQYFGPGTRLTVL.

CDR3 DNA: TGTGCCAGCAATGGGGGGCTCAACAATGAGCAGTTCTTC. Its protein is CASNGGLNNEQFF. The chain combines TRBV6-5 with TRBJ2-1, with D perhaps matching TRBD1 or TRBD2 (6 bases each). Trimming removed 7 bases at V and 5 bases at J, with 12 bases between. The CDR3 runs to 13 residues. Germline V gene lookup returns CDR1 MNHEY and CDR2 SVGAGI.

The gene calls are TRBV6-1 and TRBJ2-5, with TRBD1 as a possible D gene (6 bases). Germline V gene sequence: CDR1 MNHNS, CDR2 SASEGT. The CDR3 extends over 13 amino acids. Trimming shortened V by 6 bases and J by 5 bases, and 13 bases separated the two germline ends. The CDR3 spells CASRKQGLETQYF. The CDR3 DNA reads TGTGCCAGCAGGAAACAGGGTCTGGAGACCCAGTACTTC.

With regard to this clone: Other nucleotide sequences in the sample specify the same CDR3. CDR3 DNA sequence: TGTGCCAGCAGTCGGACAGATAACACTGAAGCTTTCTTT. This codes for CASSRTDNTEAFF. The chain is built from TRBV6-6 and TRBJ1-1; TRBD1 is a possible D gene (6 bases). The germline CDR1 and CDR2 sequences are MNHNY and SVGAGI (reference sequence). V shed 5 bases and J shed 2 bases, with 9 bases lying between them. The CDR3 consists of 13 residues.

The genes are TRBV6-5 and TRBJ2-1; TRBD2 matches at 7 bases. The ends lost 0 bases at V and 5 bases at J; junction bases unmatched: 4. The CDR3 has 15 residues. From germline, CDR1 is MNHEY and CDR2 SVGAGI. The CDR3 protein is CASSYSAGRDNEQFF. In nucleotides, the CDR3 is TGTGCCAGCAGTTACTCTGCAGGGAGGGACAATGAGCAGTTCTTC.

The rearrangement links TRBV4-1 to TRBJ1-5; D unclear. The V gene lost 0 bases and the J gene lost 7 bases, with 10 bases spanning the gap. Germline V CDR1 and CDR2: MGHRA, YSYEKL. This CDR3 has 14 amino acids. CDR3 residues: CASSQDSRGQPQHF. The DNA for the CDR3 is TGCGCCAGCAGCCAAGATTCCCGCGGCCAGCCCCAGCATTTT.

J is TRBJ2-2 and V is TRBV11-3, with TRBD1 matching 7 bases. Germline assignment: CDR1 SGHNT and CDR2 YENEEA. V dropped 4 bases and J dropped 5; count of bases not matched to a gene: 4. The CDR3 loop spans 14 amino acids. Here the CDR3 reads CASSYSQGTGELFF. For the CDR3, the DNA is TGTGCCAGCAGCTACTCACAGGGGACCGGGGAGCTGTTTTTT. Together with reference TRBV11-3 and TRBJ2-2, the CDR3 gives the full variable domain: EAGVVQSPRYKIIEKKQPVAFWCNPISGHNTLYWYLQNLGQGPELLIRYENEEAVDDSQLPKDRFSAERLKGVDSTLKIQPAELGDSAVYLCASSYSQGTGELFFGEGSRLTVL.

Of note for this clone: A read error may account for a junction end that differs from germline. The V gene is TRBV30, the J gene TRBJ1-2; no clear D gene. CDR3 size: 13 residues. CDR1 and CDR2 (germline): GTSNPN, SVGIG (reference sequence). CDR3 in DNA: TGTGTCTGGAGTTCCGGGGATAACTATGGCTACACCTTC. Amino acids: CVWSSGDNYGYTF.

J is TRBJ2-5 and V is TRBV27; D is perhaps TRBD2 (6 bases). The tail of the sequence fits TRBJ2-7 better, so the J call may be wrong. Germline V gives CDR1 MNHEY, CDR2 SMNVEV (reference sequence). The CDR3 runs 13 residues. The CDR3 DNA follows: TGTGCCAGCAGTTTTGGCCAGGGAGGCGAGCAGTACTTC. It specifies CASSFGQGGEQYF.

The chain couples TRBV30 to TRBJ2-1; TRBD2 matches at 8 bases. V shed 0 bases, J shed 0 bases, and the junction held 16 bases outside the gene matches. The CDR3 is 20 amino acids. The V gene's germline CDR1 is GTSNPN and CDR2 SVGIG (reference sequence). The CDR3 sequence is CAWSVLLVGGGFSSYNEQFF. The CDR3, as DNA: TGTGCCTGGAGTGTCCTCCTAGTGGGCGGGGGGTTCAGCTCCTACAATGAGCAGTTCTTC.

This clone was seen only once. The chain joins TRBV6-1 to TRBJ1-1, with D hard to call. Germline CDR1 is MNHNS and CDR2 is SASEGT. This CDR3 has 15 residues. V lost 4 bases, J lost 0 bases, and 12 bases lay in between. The CDR3 protein is CASSVFKLMNTEAFF. CDR3 sequence (DNA): TGTGCCAGCAGTGTATTTAAGCTCATGAACACTGAAGCTTTCTTT.

The chain carries TRBV7-9 and TRBJ2-5, with 12 bases aligning to TRBD2. The J call may be incorrect, as the DNA end agrees better with TRBJ2-7. The V gene's germline CDR1 is SEHNR and CDR2 FQNEAQ (reference sequence). CDR3 length: 15 residues. In DNA form, the CDR3 reads TGTGCCAGCAGACGTCTAGCGGGAGGGCCCCACGAGCAGTACTTC. The encoded protein is CASRRLAGGPHEQYF.

The gene calls are TRBV6-5 and TRBJ2-7, with TRBD1 identical over 8 bases. J gave up 3 bases and V 4 bases, and 8 bases lay outside the gene matches. The CDR3 length is 15 residues. Per the germline V gene, CDR1 is MNHEY and CDR2 is SVGAGI. CDR3 in amino acids: CASSSNRQGIYEQYF. The CDR3 DNA follows: TGTGCCAGCAGTTCGAACCGACAGGGGATCTACGAGCAGTACTTC.

The V gene is TRBV7-8, the J gene TRBJ2-1, with D possibly matching TRBD2 (6 bases). Trimming stripped 2 bases from V and 4 bases from J, with 9 bases between. The CDR3 runs 14 residues. CDR1 is SGHVS, CDR2 FQNEAQ, per germline. The CDR3 DNA is TGTGCCAGCAGCTTAAACGGGAGATACAATGAGCAGTTCTTC. This codes for CASSLNGRYNEQFF. The whole variable domain, remainder taken from reference TRBV7-8 and TRBJ2-1, is GAGVSQSPRYKVAKRGQDVALRCDPISGHVSLFWYQQALGQGPEFLTYFQNEAQLDKSGLPSDRFFAERPEGSVSTLKIQRTQQEDSAVYLCASSLNGRYNEQFFGPGTRLTVL.

The chain uses TRBV28 and TRBJ2-2; D unclear. The CDR3 is made up of 15 amino acids. Germline-derived CDR1 and CDR2 are MDHEN and SYDVKM. V dropped 5 bases and J dropped 1 base, with 11 bases sitting between them. The CDR3 nucleotides read TGTGCCAGCAGTACGGCGACTCTGAACACCGGGGAGCTGTTTTTT. Protein sequence: CASSTATLNTGELFF.

As to this clone: The junction does not match germline at one end; this may be a read error. This rearrangement joins TRBV7-9 to TRBJ2-3; a weak D match, TRBD2 (6 bases). The CDR3 has 15 amino acids. Looked up from germline, CDR1 is SEHNR and CDR2 is FQNEAQ (reference sequence). Here the CDR3 DNA reads TGTGCCAGCAGCTACCGGGACTTACCCACATATACGCAGTATTTT. Its protein is CASSYRDLPTYTQYF.

The chain is built from TRBV6-1 and TRBJ2-7, with 8 bases matching TRBD1. The CDR3 runs to 15 residues. The V gene end was trimmed by 2 bases and the J gene end by 7 bases; junction bases not matched to a gene: 10. Per germline, CDR1 MNHNS and CDR2 SASEGT. The DNA for the CDR3 is TGTGCCAGCAGTGAACGGGACAGGAGAGACCAGGAGCAGTACTTC. It encodes CASSERDRRDQEQYF.

V usage is TRBV18 and J usage is TRBJ2-5, with 8 bases aligning to TRBD1. The CDR3 consists of 13 residues. Germline V gene lookup returns CDR1 KGHSH and CDR2 LQKENI. The V and J ends lost 6 bases and 4 bases, in that order; junction bases with no gene match: 4. The CDR3 DNA reads as TGTGCCAGCTCTTGGACAGGGTTAGAGACCCAGTACTTC. Translated: CASSWTGLETQYF. The variable domain in full, with the rest retrieved from reference TRBV18 and TRBJ2-5, is NAGVMQNPRHLVRRRGQEARLRCSPMKGHSHVYWYRQLPEEGLKFMVYLQKENIIDESGMPKERFSAEFPKEGPSILRIQQVVRGDSAAYFCASSWTGLETQYFGPGTRLLVL.

CDR3 protein: CASSTLGNTYEQYF. In DNA form, the CDR3 reads TGTGCCAGTAGTACTTTGGGCAACACCTACGAGCAGTACTTC. The chain carries TRBV19 and TRBJ2-7, with unresolved D. V was clipped by 4 bases and J by 2 bases, with 12 bases between them. The CDR3 is 14 residues long. From germline, CDR1 is LNHDA and CDR2 SQIVND (reference sequence).

This chain uses TRBV19 with TRBJ2-1; unclear D gene. V shed 4 bases and J shed 4 bases, with 14 bases lying between them. The CDR3 is 15 residues long. Germline CDR1 LNHDA, CDR2 SQIVND (reference sequence). CDR3 coding DNA: TGTGCCAGTAGTAGAATGGGCAGCACTTACAATGAGCAGTTCTTC. Protein product: CASSRMGSTYNEQFF.

The chain combines TRBV25-1 with TRBJ2-5; D is perhaps TRBD2 (5 bases). Germline V gives CDR1 MGHDK, CDR2 SYGVNS. CDR3 length: 15 residues. Trimming removed 4 bases at V and 2 bases at J, with 14 bases between. CDR3 DNA: TGTGCCAGCAGTGCCGGGCGAGGGCCTCAAGAGACCCAGTACTTC. This gives the protein CASSAGRGPQETQYF.

The gene calls are TRBV10-3 and TRBJ2-1; 10 nucleotides agree with TRBD2. V gave up 6 bases and J gave up 5 bases; unmatched junction bases: 4. The germline V gene has CDR1 ENHRY and CDR2 SYGVKD. CDR3 length: 14 amino acids. CDR3 residues: CAIRKGLADNEQFF. The CDR3 DNA reads as TGTGCCATCAGAAAAGGACTAGCGGACAATGAGCAGTTCTTC.

This rearrangement joins TRBV2 to TRBJ2-5, with 15 bases identical to TRBD2. The CDR3 is 15 residues long. J was trimmed by 7 bases and V by 4 bases; bases with no gene match: 4. Germline V CDR1 and CDR2: SNHLY, FYNNEI. For the CDR3, the DNA is TGTGCCAGCAGTGGGACTAGCGGGGGGGCCGGGACCCAGTACTTC. Translated: CASSGTSGGAGTQYF.

The chain links TRBV7-9 to TRBJ2-5; D is undetermined. The closer fit of TRBJ2-7 to the DNA end suggests the J call may be wrong. This CDR3 region has 11 residues. Germline values: CDR1 SEHNR, CDR2 FQNEAQ (reference sequence). The CDR3: CASGDAYEQYF. The CDR3 coding sequence is TGTGCCAGCGGCGACGCCTACGAGCAGTACTTC.